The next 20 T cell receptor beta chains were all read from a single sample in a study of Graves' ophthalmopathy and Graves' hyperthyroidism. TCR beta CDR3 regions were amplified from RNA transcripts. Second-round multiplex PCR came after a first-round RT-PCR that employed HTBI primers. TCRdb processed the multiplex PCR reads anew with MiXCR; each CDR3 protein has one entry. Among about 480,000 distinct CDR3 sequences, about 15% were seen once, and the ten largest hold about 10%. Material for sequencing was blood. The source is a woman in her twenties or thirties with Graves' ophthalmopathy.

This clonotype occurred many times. CDR3 sequence (DNA): TGCGCCAGCAACGTACTTACTACAGGGCGTGTGAACACTGAAGCTTTCTTT. This gives the protein CASNVLTTGRVNTEAFF. The chain couples TRBV5-1 to TRBJ1-1, with TRBD1 as a possible D gene (6 bases). Trimming cost V 6 bases and J 0 bases, with 21 bases left between them. The CDR3 spans 17 residues. Germline V gives CDR1 SGHRS, CDR2 YFSETQ.

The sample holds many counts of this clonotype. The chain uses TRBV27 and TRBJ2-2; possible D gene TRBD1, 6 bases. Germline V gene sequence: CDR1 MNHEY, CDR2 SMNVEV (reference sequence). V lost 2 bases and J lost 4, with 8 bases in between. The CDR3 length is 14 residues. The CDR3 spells CASSLKQGTGELFF. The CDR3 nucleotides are TGTGCCAGCAGTTTAAAACAGGGCACCGGGGAGCTGTTTTTT.

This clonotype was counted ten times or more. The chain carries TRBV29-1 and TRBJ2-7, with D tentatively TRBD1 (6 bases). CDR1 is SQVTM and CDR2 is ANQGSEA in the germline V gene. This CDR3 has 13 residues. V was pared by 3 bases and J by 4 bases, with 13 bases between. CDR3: CSVDLSRGYEQYF. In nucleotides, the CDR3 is TGCAGCGTTGACCTCTCCAGGGGATACGAGCAGTACTTC.

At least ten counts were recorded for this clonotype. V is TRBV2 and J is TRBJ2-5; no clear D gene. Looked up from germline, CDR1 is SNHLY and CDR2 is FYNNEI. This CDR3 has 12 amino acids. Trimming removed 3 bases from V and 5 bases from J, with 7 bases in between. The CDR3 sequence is CASSEAGETQYF. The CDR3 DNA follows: TGTGCCAGCAGTGAGGCTGGGGAGACCCAGTACTTC.

In DNA, the CDR3 is TGCGCCAGCAGCCAAGATGCACAGGGGGCCTACGAGCAGTACTTC. Encoded protein: CASSQDAQGAYEQYF. The V call is TRBV4-1, the J call TRBJ2-7, with TRBD1 matching 8 bases. Germline trimming cut 0 bases from V and 2 bases from J; bases unmatched to any gene: 3. This CDR3 is built from 15 residues. CDR1 is MGHRA, CDR2 YSYEKL, per germline.

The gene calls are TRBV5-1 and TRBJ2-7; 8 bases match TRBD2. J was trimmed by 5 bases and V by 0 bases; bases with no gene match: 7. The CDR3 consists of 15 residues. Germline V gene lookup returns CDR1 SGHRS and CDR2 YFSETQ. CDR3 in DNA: TGCGCCAGCAGCTTGGCGGCGGGAGGCGGCAACGAGCAGTACTTC. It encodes CASSLAAGGGNEQYF.

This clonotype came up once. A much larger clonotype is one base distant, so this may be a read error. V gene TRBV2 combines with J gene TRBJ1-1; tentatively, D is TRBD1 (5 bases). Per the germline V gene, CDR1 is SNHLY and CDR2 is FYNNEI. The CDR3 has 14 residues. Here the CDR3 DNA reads TGTTCCAGCAGCGCGGGACTCCTGAACACTGAAGCTTTCTTT. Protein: CSSSAGLLNTEAFF.

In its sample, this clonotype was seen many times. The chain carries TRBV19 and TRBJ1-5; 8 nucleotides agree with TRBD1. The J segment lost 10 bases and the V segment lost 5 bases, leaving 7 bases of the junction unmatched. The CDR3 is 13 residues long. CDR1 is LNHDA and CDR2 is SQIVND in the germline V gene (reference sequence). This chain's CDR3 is CASSLGQVGPQHF. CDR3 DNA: TGTGCCAGTAGTTTGGGACAGGTTGGCCCCCAGCATTTT.

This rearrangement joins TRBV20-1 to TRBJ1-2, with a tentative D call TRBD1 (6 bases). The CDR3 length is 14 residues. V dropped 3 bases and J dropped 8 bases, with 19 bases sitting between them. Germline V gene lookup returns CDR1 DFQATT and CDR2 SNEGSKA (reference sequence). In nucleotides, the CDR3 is TGCAGTGCTAGCCAGGGACACCTGCACCCCGGCTACACCTTC. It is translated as CSASQGHLHPGYTF.

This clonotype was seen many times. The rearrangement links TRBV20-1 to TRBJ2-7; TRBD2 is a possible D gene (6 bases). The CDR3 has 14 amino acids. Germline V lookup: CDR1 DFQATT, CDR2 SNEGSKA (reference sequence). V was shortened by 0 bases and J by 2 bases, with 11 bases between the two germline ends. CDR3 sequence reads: CSARDSGVAYEQYF. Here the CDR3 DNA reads TGCAGTGCTAGAGATTCGGGGGTGGCCTACGAGCAGTACTTC.

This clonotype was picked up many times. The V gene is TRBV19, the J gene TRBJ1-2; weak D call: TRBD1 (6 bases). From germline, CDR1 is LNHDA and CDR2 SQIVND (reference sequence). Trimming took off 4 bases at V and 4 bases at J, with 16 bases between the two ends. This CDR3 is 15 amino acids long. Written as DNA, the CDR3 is TGTGCCAGTAGTAGGGCGGACAGCGTCTCCTATGGCTACACCTTC. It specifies CASSRADSVSYGYTF.

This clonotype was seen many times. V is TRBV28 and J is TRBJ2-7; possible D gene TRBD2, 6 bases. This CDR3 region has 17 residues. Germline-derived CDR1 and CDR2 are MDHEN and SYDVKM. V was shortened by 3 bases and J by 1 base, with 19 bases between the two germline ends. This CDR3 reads CASSFSNSGTLSYEQYF. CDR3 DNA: TGTGCCAGCAGTTTTTCAAATTCCGGGACTTTATCCTACGAGCAGTACTTC.

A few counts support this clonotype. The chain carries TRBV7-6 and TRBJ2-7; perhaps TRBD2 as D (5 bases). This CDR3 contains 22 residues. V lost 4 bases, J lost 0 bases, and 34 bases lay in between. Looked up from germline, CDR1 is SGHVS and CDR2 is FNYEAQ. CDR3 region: CASSSSVIALLSPRRISYEQYF. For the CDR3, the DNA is TGTGCCAGCAGCTCGTCCGTTATAGCGTTACTATCCCCGAGGAGGATCTCCTACGAGCAGTACTTC.

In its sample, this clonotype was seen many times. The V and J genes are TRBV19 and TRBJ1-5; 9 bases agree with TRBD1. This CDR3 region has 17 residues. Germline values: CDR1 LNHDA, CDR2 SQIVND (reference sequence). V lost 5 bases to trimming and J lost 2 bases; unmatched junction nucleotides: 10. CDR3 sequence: CASSPKKGQGGNQPQHF. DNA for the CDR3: TGTGCCAGTAGTCCCAAGAAGGGACAGGGAGGCAATCAGCCCCAGCATTTT.

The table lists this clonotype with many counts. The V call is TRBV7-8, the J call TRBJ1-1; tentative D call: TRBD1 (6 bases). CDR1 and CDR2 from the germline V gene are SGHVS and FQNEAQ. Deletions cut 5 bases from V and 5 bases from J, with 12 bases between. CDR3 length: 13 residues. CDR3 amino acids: CASSADSWTEAFF. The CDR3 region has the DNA TGTGCCAGCAGCGCGGACAGTTGGACTGAAGCTTTCTTT.

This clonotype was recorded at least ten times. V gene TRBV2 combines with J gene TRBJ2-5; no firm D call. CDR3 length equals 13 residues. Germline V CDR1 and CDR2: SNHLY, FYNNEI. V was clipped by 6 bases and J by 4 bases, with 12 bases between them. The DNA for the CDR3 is TGTGCCAGCAGGCCCGCAGATTTAGAGACCCAGTACTTC. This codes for CASRPADLETQYF.

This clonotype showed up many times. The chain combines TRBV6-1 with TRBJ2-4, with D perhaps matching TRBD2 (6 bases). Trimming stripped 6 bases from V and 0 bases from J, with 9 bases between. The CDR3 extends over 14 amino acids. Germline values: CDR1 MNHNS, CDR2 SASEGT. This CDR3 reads CASSQGLAKNIQYF. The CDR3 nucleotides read TGTGCCAGCAGCCAGGGACTAGCCAAAAACATTCAGTACTTC.

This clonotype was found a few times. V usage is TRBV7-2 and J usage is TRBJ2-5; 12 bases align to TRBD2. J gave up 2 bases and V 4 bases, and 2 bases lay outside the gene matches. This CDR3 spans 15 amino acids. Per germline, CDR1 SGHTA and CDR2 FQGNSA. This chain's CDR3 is CASSWTSGVQETQYF. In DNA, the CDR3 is TGTGCCAGCAGCTGGACTAGCGGGGTTCAAGAGACCCAGTACTTC.

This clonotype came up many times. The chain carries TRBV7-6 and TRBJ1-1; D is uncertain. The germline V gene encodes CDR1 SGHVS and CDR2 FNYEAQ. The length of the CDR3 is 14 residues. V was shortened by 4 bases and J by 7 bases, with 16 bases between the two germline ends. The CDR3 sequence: CASSSIRGRGEAFF. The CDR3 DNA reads TGTGCCAGCAGCTCCATCCGGGGTCGTGGTGAAGCTTTCTTT.

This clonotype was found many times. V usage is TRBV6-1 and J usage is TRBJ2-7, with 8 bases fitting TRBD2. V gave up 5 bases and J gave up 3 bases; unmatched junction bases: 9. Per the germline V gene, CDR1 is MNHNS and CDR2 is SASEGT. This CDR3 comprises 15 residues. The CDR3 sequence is CASSNTGTSGYEQYF. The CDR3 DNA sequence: TGTGCCAGCAGTAATACCGGGACTAGTGGCTACGAGCAGTACTTC.